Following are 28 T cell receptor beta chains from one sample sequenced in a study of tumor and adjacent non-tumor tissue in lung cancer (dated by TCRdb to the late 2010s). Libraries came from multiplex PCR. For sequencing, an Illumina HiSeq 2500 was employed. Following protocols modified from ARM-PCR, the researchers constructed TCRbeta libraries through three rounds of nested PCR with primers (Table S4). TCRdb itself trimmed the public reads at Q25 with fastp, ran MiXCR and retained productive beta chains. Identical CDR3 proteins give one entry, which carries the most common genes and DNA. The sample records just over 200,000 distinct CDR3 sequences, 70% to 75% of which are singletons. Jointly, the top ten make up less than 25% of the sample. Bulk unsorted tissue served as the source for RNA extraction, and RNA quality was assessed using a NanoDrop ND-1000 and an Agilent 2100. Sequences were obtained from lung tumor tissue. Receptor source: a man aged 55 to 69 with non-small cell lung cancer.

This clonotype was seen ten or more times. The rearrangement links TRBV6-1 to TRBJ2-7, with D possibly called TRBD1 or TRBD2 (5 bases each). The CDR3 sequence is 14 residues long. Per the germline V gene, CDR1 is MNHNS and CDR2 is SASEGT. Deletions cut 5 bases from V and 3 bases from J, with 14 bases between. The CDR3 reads CASSLGTGNYEQYF. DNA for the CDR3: TGTGCCAGCAGTCTTGGGACGGGGAACTACGAGCAGTACTTC.

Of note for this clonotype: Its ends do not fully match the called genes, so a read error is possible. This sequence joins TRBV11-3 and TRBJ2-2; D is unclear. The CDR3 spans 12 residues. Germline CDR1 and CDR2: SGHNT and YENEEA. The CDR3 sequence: CVSSLWTRELFF. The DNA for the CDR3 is TGTGTCAGCAGCCTCTGGACCCGGGAGCTGTTTTTT.

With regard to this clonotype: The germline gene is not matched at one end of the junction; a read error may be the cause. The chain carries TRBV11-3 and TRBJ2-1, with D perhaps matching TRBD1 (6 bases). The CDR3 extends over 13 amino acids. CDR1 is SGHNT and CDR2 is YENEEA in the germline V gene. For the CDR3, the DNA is TGTGCCAGCAGCTTTAGTAGGGACAAAGAGCAGTTCTTC. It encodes CASSFSRDKEQFF.

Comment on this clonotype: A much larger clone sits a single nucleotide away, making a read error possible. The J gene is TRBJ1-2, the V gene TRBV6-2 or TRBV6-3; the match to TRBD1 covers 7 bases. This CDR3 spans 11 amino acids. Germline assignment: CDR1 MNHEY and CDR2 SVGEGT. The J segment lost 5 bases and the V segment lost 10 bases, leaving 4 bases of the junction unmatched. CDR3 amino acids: CAIHRGYGYTF. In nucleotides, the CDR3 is TGTGCCATCCACAGGGGTTATGGCTACACCTTC.

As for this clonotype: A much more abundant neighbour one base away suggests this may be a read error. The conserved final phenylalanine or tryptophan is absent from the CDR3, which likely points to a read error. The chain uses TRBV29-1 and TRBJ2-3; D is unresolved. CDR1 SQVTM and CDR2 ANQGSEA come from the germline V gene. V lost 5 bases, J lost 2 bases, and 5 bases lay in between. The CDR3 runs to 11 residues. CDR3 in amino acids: CSVSITDTQYC. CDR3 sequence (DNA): TGCAGCGTTTCAATCACAGATACGCAGTATTGT.

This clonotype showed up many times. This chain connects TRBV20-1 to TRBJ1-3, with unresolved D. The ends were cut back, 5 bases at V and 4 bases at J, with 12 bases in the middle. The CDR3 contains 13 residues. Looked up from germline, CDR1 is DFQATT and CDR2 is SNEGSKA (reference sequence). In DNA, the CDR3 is TGCAGTGCTTCTCCTAGTGCGGGAAACACCATATATTTT. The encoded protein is CSASPSAGNTIYF.

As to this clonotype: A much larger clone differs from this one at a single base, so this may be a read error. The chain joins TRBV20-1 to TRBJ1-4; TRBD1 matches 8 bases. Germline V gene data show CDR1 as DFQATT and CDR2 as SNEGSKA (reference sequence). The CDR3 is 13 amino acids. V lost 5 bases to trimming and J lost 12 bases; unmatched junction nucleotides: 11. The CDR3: CSASGQAGEELFF. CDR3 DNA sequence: TGCAGTGCTTCGGGACAGGCGGGCGAAGAACTGTTTTTT.

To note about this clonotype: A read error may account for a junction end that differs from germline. The CDR3 loop is CASSSGTDMQYF. CDR3 sequence (DNA): TGTGCCAGCAGTTCCGGGACAGATATGCAGTATTTT. The chain recombines TRBV6-5 with TRBJ2-3, with 7 positions matching TRBD1. CDR1 is MNHEY, CDR2 SVGAGI, per germline. This CDR3 is built from 12 residues.

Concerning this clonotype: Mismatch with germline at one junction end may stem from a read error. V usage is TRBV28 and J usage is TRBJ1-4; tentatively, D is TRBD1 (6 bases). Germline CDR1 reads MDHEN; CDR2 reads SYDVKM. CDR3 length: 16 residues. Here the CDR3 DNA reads TGTACCAGCAATTTATGGTTAGGGGGACCTAATGAAAAACTGTTTTTT. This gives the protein CTSNLWLGGPNEKLFF.

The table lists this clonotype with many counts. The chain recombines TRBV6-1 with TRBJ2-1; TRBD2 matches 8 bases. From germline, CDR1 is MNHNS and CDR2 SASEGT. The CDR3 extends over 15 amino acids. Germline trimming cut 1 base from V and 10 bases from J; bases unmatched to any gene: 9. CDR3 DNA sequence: TGTGCCAGCAGTGAAGGAGCGGGAGTGCCAGGAGAGCAGTTCTTC. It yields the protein CASSEGAGVPGEQFF.

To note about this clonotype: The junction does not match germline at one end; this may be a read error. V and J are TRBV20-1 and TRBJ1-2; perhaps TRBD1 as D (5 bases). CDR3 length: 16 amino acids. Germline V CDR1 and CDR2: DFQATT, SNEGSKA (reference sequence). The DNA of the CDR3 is TGCAGTGCGAGGGACCCCGGGAACATAGCTAACTATGGTTACACCTTC. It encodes CSARDPGNIANYGYTF.

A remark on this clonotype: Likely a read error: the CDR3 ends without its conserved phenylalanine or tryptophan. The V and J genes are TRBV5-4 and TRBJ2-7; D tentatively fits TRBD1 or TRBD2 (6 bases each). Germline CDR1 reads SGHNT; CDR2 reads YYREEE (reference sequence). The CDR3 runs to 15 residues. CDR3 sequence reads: CASSLWGAGFYDQYI. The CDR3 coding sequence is TGTGCCAGCAGCTTATGGGGGGCAGGATTCTACGATCAGTACATC.

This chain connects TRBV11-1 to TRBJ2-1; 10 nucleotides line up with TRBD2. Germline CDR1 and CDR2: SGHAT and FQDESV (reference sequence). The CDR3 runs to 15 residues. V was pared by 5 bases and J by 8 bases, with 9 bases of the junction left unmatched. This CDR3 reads CASSVTSGKGYEQFF. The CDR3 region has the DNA TGTGCCAGCAGCGTCACTAGCGGGAAGGGGTATGAGCAGTTCTTC.

The CDR3 here is CASSLAWGGGLSRRSYNEQFF. The CDR3 DNA reads as TGTGCCAGCAGCTTAGCTTGGGGCGGGGGGCTCAGTCGACGCTCCTACAATGAGCAGTTCTTC. The chain recombines TRBV11-1 with TRBJ2-1; 8 bases are a match to TRBD2. CDR1 SGHAT and CDR2 FQDESV come from the germline V gene (reference sequence). Unmatched junction bases numbered 16, after V lost 0 bases and J lost 0 bases. The CDR3 sequence is 21 residues long.

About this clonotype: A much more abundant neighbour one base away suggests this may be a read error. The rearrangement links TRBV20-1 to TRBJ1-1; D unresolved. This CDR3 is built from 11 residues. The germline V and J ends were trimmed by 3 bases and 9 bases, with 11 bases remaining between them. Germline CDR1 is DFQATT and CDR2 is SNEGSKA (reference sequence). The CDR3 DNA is TGCAGTGCTAGGGAGTCCCGAAAAGCTTTCTTT. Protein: CSARESRKAFF.

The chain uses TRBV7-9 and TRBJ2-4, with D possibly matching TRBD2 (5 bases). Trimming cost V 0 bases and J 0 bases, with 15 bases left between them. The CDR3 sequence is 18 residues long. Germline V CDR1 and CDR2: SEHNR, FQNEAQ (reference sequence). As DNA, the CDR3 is TGTGCCAGCAGCTTAGCGGACTGGAACGTGGTAGCCAAAAACATTCAGTACTTC. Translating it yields CASSLADWNVVAKNIQYF.

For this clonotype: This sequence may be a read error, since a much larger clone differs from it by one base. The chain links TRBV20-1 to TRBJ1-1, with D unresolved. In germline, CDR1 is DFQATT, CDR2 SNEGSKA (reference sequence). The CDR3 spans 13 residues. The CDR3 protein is CTGVDARNTEVFF. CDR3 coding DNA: TGCACCGGAGTCGACGCTCGGAACACTGAAGTTTTCTTT.

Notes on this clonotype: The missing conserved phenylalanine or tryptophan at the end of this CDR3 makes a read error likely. This chain's CDR3 is CASSLVGRDTEAFC. CDR3 coding DNA: TGTGCCAGCAGTTTAGTCGGGAGGGACACTGAAGCTTTCTGT. This chain connects TRBV11-2 to TRBJ1-1; no clear D. Germline CDR1 reads SGHAT; CDR2 reads FQNNGV. The CDR3 totals 14 residues.

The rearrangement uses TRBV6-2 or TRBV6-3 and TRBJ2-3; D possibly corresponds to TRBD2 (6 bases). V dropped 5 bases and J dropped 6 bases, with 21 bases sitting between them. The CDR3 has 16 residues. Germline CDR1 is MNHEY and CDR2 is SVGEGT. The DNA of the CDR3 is TGTGCCAGCAGTGGCCCGGTGGGGGAGGACCTGGATACGCAGTATTTT. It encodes CASSGPVGEDLDTQYF.

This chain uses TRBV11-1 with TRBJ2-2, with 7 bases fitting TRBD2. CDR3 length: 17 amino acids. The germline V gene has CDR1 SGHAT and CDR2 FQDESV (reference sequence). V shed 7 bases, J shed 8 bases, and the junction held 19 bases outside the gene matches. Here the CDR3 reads CASTEGLTGGFTGELFF. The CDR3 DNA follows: TGTGCCAGCACCGAGGGACTAACGGGGGGATTCACTGGGGAGCTGTTTTTT. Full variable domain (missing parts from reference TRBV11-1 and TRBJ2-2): EAEVAQSPRYKITEKSQAVAFWCDPISGHATLYWYRQILGQGPELLVQFQDESVVDDSQLPKDRFSAERLKGVDSTLKIQPAELGDSAMYLCASTEGLTGGFTGELFFGEGSRLTVL.

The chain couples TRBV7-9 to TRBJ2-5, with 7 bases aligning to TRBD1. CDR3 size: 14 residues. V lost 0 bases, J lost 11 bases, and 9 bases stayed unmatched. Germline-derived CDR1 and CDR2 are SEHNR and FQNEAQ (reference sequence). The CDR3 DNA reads TGTGCCAGCAGCTTAGCAGGAGCACAGGGGCTTCAGTACTTC. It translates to CASSLAGAQGLQYF.

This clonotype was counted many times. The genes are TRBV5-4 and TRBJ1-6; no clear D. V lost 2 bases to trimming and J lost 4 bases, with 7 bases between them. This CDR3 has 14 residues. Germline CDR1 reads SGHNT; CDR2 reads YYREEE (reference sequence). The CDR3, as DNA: TGTGCCAGCAGCTTCACCTCATATAATTCACCCCTCCACTTT. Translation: CASSFTSYNSPLHF.

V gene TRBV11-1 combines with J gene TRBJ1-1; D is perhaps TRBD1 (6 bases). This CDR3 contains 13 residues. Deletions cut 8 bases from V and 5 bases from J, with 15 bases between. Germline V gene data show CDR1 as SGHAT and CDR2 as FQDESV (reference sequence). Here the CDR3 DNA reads TGTGCCAGCTTAGCGCAGGGGATTACTGAAGCTTTCTTT. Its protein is CASLAQGITEAFF.

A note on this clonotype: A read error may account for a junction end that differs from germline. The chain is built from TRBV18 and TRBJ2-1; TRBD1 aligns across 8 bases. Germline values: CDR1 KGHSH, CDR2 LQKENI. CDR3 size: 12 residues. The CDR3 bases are TGTGCCAGCTCACCAGGACAGGGCGAGCAATTCTTC. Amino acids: CASSPGQGEQFF.

The CDR3 loop reads CASSLEDSEDEQYF. CDR3 in DNA: TGTGCCAGCAGCTTGGAAGACAGTGAGGACGAGCAGTACTTC. This chain uses TRBV5-5 with TRBJ2-7, with a possible D match to TRBD1 (5 bases). Trimming left V 0 bases short and J 5 bases short, with 12 bases between. CDR3 size: 14 residues. CDR1 is SGHKS and CDR2 is YYEKEE in the germline V gene (reference sequence). Based on the CDR3 plus reference TRBV5-5 and TRBJ2-7, the full variable domain is DAGVTQSPTHLIKTRGQQVTLRCSPISGHKSVSWYQQVLGQGPQFIFQYYEKEERGRGNFPDRFSARQFPNYSSELNVNALLLGDSALYLCASSLEDSEDEQYFGPGTRLTVT.

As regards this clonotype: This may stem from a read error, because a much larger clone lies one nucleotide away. CDR3 sequence reads: CSTLTGLGQNEQFF. The CDR3 nucleotides read TGCAGTACTTTGACAGGGCTAGGACAAAATGAGCAGTTCTTC. The rearrangement links TRBV20-1 to TRBJ2-1; 7 bases fit TRBD1. Germline CDR1 and CDR2: DFQATT and SNEGSKA (reference sequence). The CDR3 length is 14 residues. The V segment lost 8 bases and the J segment 7 bases; nucleotides outside the gene matches: 14.

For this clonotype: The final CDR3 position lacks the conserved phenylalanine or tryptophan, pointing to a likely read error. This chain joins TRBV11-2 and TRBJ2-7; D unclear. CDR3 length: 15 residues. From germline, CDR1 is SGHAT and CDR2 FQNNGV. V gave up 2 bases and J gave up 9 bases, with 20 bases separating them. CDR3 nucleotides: TGTGCCAGCAGCTTAAATGGGCTAGTGGACCACGGGCAGTACCTC. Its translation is CASSLNGLVDHGQYL.

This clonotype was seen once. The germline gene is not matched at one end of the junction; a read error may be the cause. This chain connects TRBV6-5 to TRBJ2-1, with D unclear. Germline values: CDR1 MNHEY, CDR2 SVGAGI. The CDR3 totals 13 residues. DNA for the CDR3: TGTGACAGCAGCTTGCCTATCGGTAATGACCAGTTCTTC. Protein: CDSSLPIGNDQFF.